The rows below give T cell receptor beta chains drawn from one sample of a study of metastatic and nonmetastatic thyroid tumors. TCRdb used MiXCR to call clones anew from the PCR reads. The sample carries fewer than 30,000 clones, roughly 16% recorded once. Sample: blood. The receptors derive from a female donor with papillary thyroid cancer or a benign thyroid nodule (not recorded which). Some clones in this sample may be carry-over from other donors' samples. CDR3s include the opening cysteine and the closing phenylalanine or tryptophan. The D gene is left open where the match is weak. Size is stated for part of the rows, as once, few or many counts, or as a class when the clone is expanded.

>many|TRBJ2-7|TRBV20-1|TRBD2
TGCAGTGCTAGAGATCTAGCGGGAGCCCCCTACGAGCAGTACTTC
CSARDLAGAPYEQYF
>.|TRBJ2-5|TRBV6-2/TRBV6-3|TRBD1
TGTGCCAGCTGGACAGGATTTGAGGAGACCCAGTACTTC
CASWTGFEETQYF
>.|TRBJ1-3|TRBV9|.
TGTGCCAGCAGCGACGGAGGGGGTTTT
CASSDGGGF
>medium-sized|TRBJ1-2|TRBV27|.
TGTGCCAGCAGTACGACGGATGCGGCTAACTATGGCTACACCTTC
CASSTTDAANYGYTF
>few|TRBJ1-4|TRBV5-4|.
TGTGCCAGCAGCCGGGGCTGGGCTAATGAAAAACTGTTTTTT
CASSRGWANEKLFF
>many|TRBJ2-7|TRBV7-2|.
TGTGCCAGCAGCTTAGCGGTCAGATGGACCTACGAGCAGTACTTC
CASSLAVRWTYEQYF
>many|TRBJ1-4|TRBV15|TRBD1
TGTGCCACCAGCGTCCAACAGGGGGCGGGAGAAAAACTGTTTTTT
CATSVQQGAGEKLFF
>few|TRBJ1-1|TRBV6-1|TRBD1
TGTGCCAGCAGGGCGGACAGGGTGTCATCTGAAGCTTTCTTT
CASRADRVSSEAFF
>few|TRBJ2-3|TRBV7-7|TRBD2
TGTGCCAGCAGCTTAGGTGCGGGGGGGCTAACAGATACGCAGTATTTT
CASSLGAGGLTDTQYF
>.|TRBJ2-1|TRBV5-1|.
TGCGCCAGCATCTTGGCCTTGCAAGTTCACAATGAGCAGTTCTTC
CASILALQVHNEQFF
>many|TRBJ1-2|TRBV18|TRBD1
TGTGCCAGCTCACCAGTCGGGGGACAGGTCGTTTATGGCTACACCTTC
CASSPVGGQVVYGYTF
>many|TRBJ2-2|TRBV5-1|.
TGCGCCAGCAGCTTGGCCCCAGCCGGGGAGCTGTTTTTT
CASSLAPAGELFF
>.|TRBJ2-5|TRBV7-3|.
TGTGCCAGCAGCTTAAAGGGGTTCGCCCAAGAGACCCAGTACTTC
CASSLKGFAQETQYF
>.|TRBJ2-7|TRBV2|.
TGTGCCTCCTCTTTGGGCTACGAGCAGTACTTC
CASSLGYEQYF
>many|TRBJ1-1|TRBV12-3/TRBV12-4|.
TGTGCCAGCAGTTATCTGCACATGAACACTGAAGCTTTCTTT
CASSYLHMNTEAFF
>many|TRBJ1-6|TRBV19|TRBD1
TGTGCCAGTCGGTGGGACAGAAATTCACCCCTCCACTTT
CASRWDRNSPLHF
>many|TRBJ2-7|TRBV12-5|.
TGTGCCCCGCCGGTGGGGGGAGGAGGCTACGAGCAGTACTTC
CAPPVGGGGYEQYF
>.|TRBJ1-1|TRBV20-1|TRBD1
TGCAGTGCAAAGACAGGGCCCACTGAAGCTTTCTTT
CSAKTGPTEAFF
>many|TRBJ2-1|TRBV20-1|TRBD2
TGCAGTGCGCCGGGACTAGCGGGGGGCGATCGTAATGAGCAGTTCTTC
CSAPGLAGGDRNEQFF
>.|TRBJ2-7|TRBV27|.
TGTGCCAGCAGTTTAGGGTTTAACTCCTACGAGCAGTACTTC
CASSLGFNSYEQYF
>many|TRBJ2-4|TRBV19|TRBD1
TGTGCCAGTAGTATGGCCCGTCCGGGACAGGGGGGTTTGGACATTCAGTACTTC
CASSMARPGQGGLDIQYF
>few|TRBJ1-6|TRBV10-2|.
TGCGCCAGCACCTTAACGAGTCCCGATAAATATAATTCACCCCTCCACTTT
CASTLTSPDKYNSPLHF
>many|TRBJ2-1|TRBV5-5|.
TGTGCCAGCAGCCCCAGGGCTTTGCCCTACAATGAGCAGTTCTTC
CASSPRALPYNEQFF
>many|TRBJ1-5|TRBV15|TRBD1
TGTGCCACCAGCAGAGATGCGGCAGGGGGCCGTTATAGCAATCAGCCCCAGCATTTT
CATSRDAAGGRYSNQPQHF
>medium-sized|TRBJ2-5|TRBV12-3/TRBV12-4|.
TGTGCCAGCAGCATATCCGCGGGGAGAGAGACCCAGTACTTC
CASSISAGRETQYF
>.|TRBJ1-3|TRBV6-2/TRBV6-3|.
TGTGCCAGCAGTTACTCGAGGGATTCTGGAAACACCATATATTTT
CASSYSRDSGNTIYF
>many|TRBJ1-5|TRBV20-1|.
TGCAGTGCCCCTGGTGCGGGCGCAGGGAGCAATCAGCCCCAGCATTTT
CSAPGAGAGSNQPQHF